The clone carrying this T cell receptor beta chain was observed a few times. Its antigen is not known. This CDR3 is built from 17 residues. Per germline, CDR1 MGHRA and CDR2 YSYEKL. Trimming shortened V by 0 bases and J by 0 bases, and 9 bases separated the two germline ends. The data stem from a study of response to subunit inactivated influenza vaccine. Broader study findings: The authors offered the suggestion that each seasonal influenza vaccination recruits few new T cells.

TCRdb processed the RT-PCR reads anew with MiXCR; each CDR3 protein has one entry. The sample lists under 950,000 distinct CDR3 sequences, 21% occurring once. The TCR comes from a man aged 50-60 years who received an inactivated influenza vaccine. Sequenced material: PBMCs from blood, taken more than 4 days after vaccination. The genes are TRBV4-1 and TRBJ1-6; D is perhaps TRBD1 (5 bases). CDR3 residues: CASSQEWGDSYNSPLHF. The CDR3 coding sequence is TGCGCCAGCAGCCAAGAGTGGGGGGACTCCTATAATTCACCCCTCCACTTT.